Presented here are 8 T cell receptor beta chains from one specimen sequenced in a study of blood T cell repertoires in COVID-19 (dated by TCRdb to 2019 to 2021). Library construction relied on the immunoSEQ multiplex PCR assay. TCRdb mirrors the immuneACCESS table, restricted to in-frame sequences. Some clones are absent from its copies; in checked studies, under half trace to an unresolved V gene, and the reason for the others is unknown. The sample table holds 180,000 or so clones, of which 80% to 90% were seen once. In total, the top ten clones hold roughly 9.7% of the sample. Specimen: peripheral blood. These receptors were obtained from a human donor with active or convalescent COVID-19. The donor label of this sample is uncertain.

This chain uses TRBV4-1 with TRBJ2-3; 9 bases are a match to TRBD1. Unmatched junction bases numbered 8, after V lost 5 bases and J lost 5 bases. Per germline, CDR1 MGHRA and CDR2 YSYEKL. The CDR3 loop spans 15 amino acids. This chain's CDR3 is CASSTSGQGQDTQYF. Here the CDR3 DNA reads TGCGCCAGCAGCACATCGGGACAGGGTCAAGATACGCAGTATTTT.

This chain links TRBV5-1 with TRBJ1-6, with D uncertain. Trimming pared 0 bases from V and 10 bases from J, leaving 17 bases between. The CDR3 has 16 residues. Germline CDR1 and CDR2: SGHRS and YFSETQ. The DNA of the CDR3 is TGCGCCAGCAGCTTGGCCTACGGGGTTCAGACCTCACCCCTCCACTTT. This codes for CASSLAYGVQTSPLHF.

The rearrangement uses TRBV28 and TRBJ1-5, with D unclear. From germline, CDR1 is MDHEN and CDR2 SYDVKM. This CDR3 has 16 residues. Trimming shortened V by 3 bases and J by 5 bases, and 17 bases separated the two germline ends. The DNA of the CDR3 is TGTGCCAGCAGTTTCGTAGCGACCTACACTTATCAGCCCCAGCATTTT. Protein sequence: CASSFVATYTYQPQHF.

This clone was seen a single time. This chain uses TRBV7-9 with TRBJ2-3, with 8 bases aligning to TRBD1. Trimming at V came to 1 base and at J to 5 bases, leaving 8 bases not matched to a gene. CDR1 is SEHNR, CDR2 FQNEAQ, per germline (reference sequence). The CDR3 is made up of 16 amino acids. CDR3 nucleotide sequence: TGTGCCAGCAGCTTAGTAAGGACAGGGTTATTAGATACGCAGTATTTT. Translating gives CASSLVRTGLLDTQYF.

This chain links TRBV28 with TRBJ1-6; TRBD1 aligns across 11 bases. This CDR3 is 14 amino acids long. Germline V gene sequence: CDR1 MDHEN, CDR2 SYDVKM. Trimming removed 2 bases from V and 9 bases from J; junction bases left unmatched: 0. The CDR3 nucleotides are TGTGCCAGCAGTTTAGGGACAGGGGGTTCACCCCTCCACTTT. Its protein product is CASSLGTGGSPLHF.

This chain uses TRBV30 with TRBJ1-2, with TRBD1 matching over 8 bases. CDR3 length: 12 residues. V lost 8 bases and J lost 8; bases outside the gene matches: 10. CDR1 and CDR2 (germline): GTSNPN, SVGIG (reference sequence). The CDR3 loop reads CAAYRRDRGYTF. The CDR3 nucleotides read TGTGCCGCATACCGCCGGGACAGGGGCTACACCTTC.

The rearrangement joins TRBV28 to TRBJ1-5; TRBD1 aligns across 8 bases. The V gene's germline CDR1 is MDHEN and CDR2 SYDVKM. V was pared by 10 bases and J by 1 base, with 15 bases of the junction left unmatched. The CDR3 is 17 amino acids. Here the CDR3 DNA reads TGTGCCATACAAGGACAGGGAAGTACTTTCAGCAATCAGCCCCAGCATTTT. It translates to CAIQGQGSTFSNQPQHF.

The V and J genes are TRBV5-4 and TRBJ2-7; maybe TRBD2 (5 bases). Germline V gene sequence: CDR1 SGHNT, CDR2 YYREEE (reference sequence). V was clipped by 2 bases and J by 1 base, with 13 bases between them. The CDR3 consists of 15 residues. CDR3 amino acids: CASSFRGADSYEQYF. For the CDR3, the DNA is TGTGCCAGCAGCTTCCGGGGAGCAGATTCCTACGAGCAGTACTTC. The variable domain in full, with the rest retrieved from reference TRBV5-4 and TRBJ2-7, is ETGVTQSPTHLIKTRGQQVTLRCSSQSGHNTVSWYQQALGQGPQFIFQYYREEENGRGNFPPRFSGLQFPNYSSELNVNALELDDSALYLCASSFRGADSYEQYFGPGTRLTVT.